The source of this TCR beta chain is a study of T cell changes during pregnancy in multiple sclerosis. Germline-derived CDR1 and CDR2 are MDHEN and SYDVKM. Trimming took 3 bases from V and 9 from J; bases not matched to a gene: 10. The CDR3 is 16 residues long. Here immunoSEQ multiplex PCR was the method, and the copy in TCRdb shows in-frame clones only, minus some. The profile shows about 110,000 clones, around nine tenths of them singletons. This TCR derives from a female donor with multiple sclerosis, enrolled in a pregnancy study. The input for sequencing was peripheral blood, taken in the third trimester of pregnancy. The chain is built from TRBV28 and TRBJ2-1; TRBD1 matches at 11 bases. The CDR3 bases are TGTGCCAGCAGTTTCCCAAGGACAGGGGGCCGTAGTGAGCAGTTCTTC. It codes for CASSFPRTGGRSEQFF.